This TCR beta chain originates from a study of shared clonotypes between healthy human individuals. The CDR3 contains 12 residues. Trimming left V 8 bases short and J 8 bases short, with 15 bases between. Per germline, CDR1 KGHSH and CDR2 LQKENI. This clone appeared once. What it recognizes is unknown. Study results and limitations: Unshared clonotypes carried lower generation probabilities than those common to all four donors. Across a handful of donors, naive CD4 shared roughly 5%, naive CD8 more than 3%, memory CD4 roughly 2.4%, memory CD8 0.4%.

Assay: immunoSEQ multiplex PCR; the TCRdb copy retains only in-frame clones and omits some. Of 1,400,000 or so clones in the sample, around 98.5% were seen once. The rearrangement uses TRBV18 and TRBJ1-2; D is unclear. This receptor was identified in a man aged 25-40 years in good health. The sequencing sample was made of naive CD4+ T cells sorted from blood. Subset described: CD45RA+ positively selected. The CDR3 sequence: CASRAVYGGYTF. The CDR3 DNA reads as TGTGCCAGCCGCGCAGTTTATGGCGGCTACACCTTC. Variable domain in full (rest from reference TRBV18 and TRBJ1-2): NAGVMQNPRHLVRRRGQEARLRCSPMKGHSHVYWYRQLPEEGLKFMVYLQKENIIDESGMPKERFSAEFPKEGPSILRIQQVVRGDSAAYFCASRAVYGGYTFGSGTRLTVV.